Presented here are 32 T cell receptor beta chains from one specimen sequenced in a study of blood T cell repertoires in COVID-19. Clones were read by immunoSEQ multiplex PCR, and TCRdb kept only the in-frame ones, dropping some. The sample has about 240,000 clones, around 89% seen once; the top ten hold around 4%. Sequencing input: PBMCs or T cells enriched from blood (not recorded which). These receptors were collected from a woman in her 30s who had recovered from COVID-19.

The genes are TRBV21-1 and TRBJ1-2; the D segment call TRBD1 is taken from the table without a DNA check. TRBV21-1 is designated a pseudogene. The CDR3 sequence is 18 residues long. The CDR3 loop is CASSIGTVGRKSIYGYTF. Here the CDR3 DNA reads TGTGCCAGCAGCATCGGGACAGTCGGGCGAAAAAGCATTTATGGCTACACCTTC.

A few counts support this clone. J is TRBJ2-1 and V is TRBV27; 8 bases map to TRBD2. Per germline, CDR1 MNHEY and CDR2 SMNVEV (reference sequence). The CDR3 spans 18 residues. Unmatched junction bases numbered 17, after V lost 3 bases and J lost 7 bases. CDR3 sequence (DNA): TGTGCCAGCAGTTTGGGCGGGGGGCGGATGTCATGGGATAATGAGCAGTTCTTC. Translated, it gives CASSLGGGRMSWDNEQFF.

The chain employs TRBV20-1 and TRBJ2-2; D is possibly TRBD1 (5 bases). V was trimmed by 6 bases and J by 7 bases, leaving 9 bases between them. CDR1 DFQATT and CDR2 SNEGSKA come from the germline V gene (reference sequence). The CDR3 length is 11 residues. CDR3: CSARTSGELFF. The CDR3 region has the DNA TGCAGTGCCCGGACAAGCGGGGAGCTGTTTTTT.

The genes are TRBV9 and TRBJ2-7; 13 bases fit TRBD2. The J segment lost 6 bases and the V segment lost 4 bases, leaving 7 bases of the junction unmatched. This CDR3 has 15 amino acids. The germline V gene encodes CDR1 SGDLS and CDR2 YYNGEE. CDR3 bases: TGTGCCAGCAGCCCTGGACTAGCGGGAGTTCGCGAGCAGTACTTC. This sequence encodes CASSPGLAGVREQYF.

The chain carries TRBV14 and TRBJ1-3; perhaps TRBD1 as D (5 bases). Trimming removed 0 bases from V and 2 bases from J, with 14 bases in between. The CDR3 contains 17 residues. The germline CDR1 and CDR2 sequences are SGHDN and FVKESK. CDR3 nucleotides: TGTGCCAGCAGCCAAGATCGGTATAGGGGTACTGGAAACACCATATATTTT. Translating it yields CASSQDRYRGTGNTIYF. Based on the CDR3 plus reference TRBV14 and TRBJ1-3, the full variable domain is EAGVTQFPSHSVIEKGQTVTLRCDPISGHDNLYWYRRVMGKEIKFLLHFVKESKQDESGMPNNRFLAERTGGTYSTLKVQPAELEDSGVYFCASSQDRYRGTGNTIYFGEGSWLTVV.

This clone has just one count. The CDR3 here is CASSLVVGEQYF. CDR3 nucleotides: TGTGCCAGCAGCTTGGTTGTCGGCGAGCAGTACTTC. This chain connects TRBV5-6 to TRBJ2-7; D remains unclear. The germline V gene encodes CDR1 SGHDT and CDR2 YYEEEE. The length of the CDR3 is 12 residues. Trimming left V 0 bases short and J 6 bases short, with 7 bases between.

This chain links TRBV7-6 with TRBJ1-3; TRBD1 might be the D (5 bases). V was pared by 2 bases and J by 0 bases, with 17 bases between. Germline CDR1 SGHVS, CDR2 FNYEAQ. CDR3 length equals 18 residues. CDR3 in amino acids: CASSLSGRGPFSGNTIYF. The CDR3 DNA sequence: TGTGCCAGCAGCTTATCAGGGAGGGGACCCTTCTCTGGAAACACCATATATTTT. Looking up the rest from reference TRBV7-6 and TRBJ1-3 gives the full variable domain: GAGVSQSPRYKVTKRGQDVALRCDPISGHVSLYWYRQALGQGPEFLTYFNYEAQQDKSGLPNDRFSAERPEGSISTLTIQRTEQRDSAMYRCASSLSGRGPFSGNTIYFGEGSWLTVV.

The table lists this clone with a count of one. The rearrangement uses TRBV27 and TRBJ1-2; D is unclear. Germline V gene lookup returns CDR1 MNHEY and CDR2 SMNVEV (reference sequence). CDR3 length equals 13 residues. V gave up 6 bases and J gave up 4 bases, with 12 bases separating them. The CDR3 loop reads CASRVRAGYGYTF. The CDR3 nucleotides are TGTGCCAGCAGGGTCCGGGCGGGCTATGGCTACACCTTC.

The chain carries TRBV30 and TRBJ2-1; TRBD2 agrees at 7 bases. V trimming: 0 bases; J trimming: 9 bases; junction bases outside the gene matches: 8. The germline V gene encodes CDR1 GTSNPN and CDR2 SVGIG (reference sequence). This CDR3 is 14 amino acids long. CDR3 protein: CAWSVGAGASEQFF. The CDR3 DNA sequence: TGTGCCTGGAGTGTAGGGGCGGGAGCCAGTGAGCAGTTCTTC.

This sequence joins TRBV6-2 or TRBV6-3 and TRBJ1-2; 9 nucleotides line up with TRBD1. CDR1 and CDR2 (germline): MNHEY, SVGEGT. J gave up 6 bases and V 4 bases, and 3 bases lay outside the gene matches. The CDR3 spans 13 residues. CDR3 sequence reads: CASSSGQGHGYTF. The CDR3 DNA follows: TGTGCCAGCAGTTCGGGACAGGGTCATGGCTACACCTTC.

The V and J genes are TRBV4-3 and TRBJ1-2; possible D gene TRBD1, 5 bases. The CDR3 has 14 residues. Germline V gives CDR1 LGHNA, CDR2 YSLEER. V dropped 1 base and J dropped 3 bases, with 9 bases sitting between them. Here the CDR3 reads CASSQVQGYYGYTF. CDR3 sequence (DNA): TGCGCCAGCAGCCAAGTTCAGGGATACTATGGCTACACCTTC.

This clone showed up just once. The chain is built from TRBV19 and TRBJ1-1; no clear D. Germline values: CDR1 LNHDA, CDR2 SQIVND (reference sequence). The CDR3 runs to 11 residues. The ends were cut back, 5 bases at V and 8 bases at J, with 9 bases in the middle. The CDR3 DNA reads as TGTGCCAGTAGTCAGGTCCGGGAAGCTTTCTTT. Translation gives CASSQVREAFF.

This chain connects TRBV27 to TRBJ1-2, with 9 nucleotides matching TRBD1. V dropped 4 bases and J dropped 8; count of bases not matched to a gene: 8. In germline, CDR1 is MNHEY, CDR2 SMNVEV (reference sequence). The CDR3 covers 14 residues. The DNA of the CDR3 is TGTGCCAGCAGTTCCCGGGACAGGGTCTCCGGCTACACCTTC. Its translation is CASSSRDRVSGYTF.

This chain links TRBV19 with TRBJ1-2; D is uncertain. V was trimmed by 10 bases and J by 4 bases, leaving 22 bases between them. The CDR3 is made up of 15 amino acids. From germline, CDR1 is LNHDA and CDR2 SQIVND (reference sequence). CDR3 nucleotides: TGTGCCACCCTCTCGTCCATGTACGGAGGCTATGGCTACACCTTC. Amino acid sequence: CATLSSMYGGYGYTF.

The rearrangement uses TRBV11-2 and TRBJ2-3, with a possible D match to TRBD2 (6 bases). With 8 bases removed from V and 0 bases from J, the gap between germline ends came to 9 bases. CDR3 length: 13 amino acids. Germline V gene data show CDR1 as SGHAT and CDR2 as FQNNGV. The CDR3 DNA sequence: TGTGCCAGCGCGGGATCTAGCACAGATACGCAGTATTTT. Translating it yields CASAGSSTDTQYF.

The DNA of the CDR3 is TGCGCCAGCAGCCAAGAAGATTTGGGGCGGTTCGGATCTCAGCCCCAGCATTTT. It specifies CASSQEDLGRFGSQPQHF. The chain links TRBV4-1 to TRBJ1-5; D may be TRBD1 (5 bases). V was clipped by 0 bases and J by 6 bases, with 21 bases between them. Germline lookup yields CDR1 MGHRA and CDR2 YSYEKL. This CDR3 has 18 residues.

This chain joins TRBV30 and TRBJ2-5; 8 bases fit TRBD2. This CDR3 contains 15 residues. Germline-derived CDR1 and CDR2 are GTSNPN and SVGIG (reference sequence). Losses at the gene ends were 1 base for V and 4 bases for J; bases not matched to a gene: 8. CDR3 region: CAWSGSGGRIETQYF. CDR3 bases: TGTGCCTGGAGTGGTTCGGGCGGGAGGATAGAGACCCAGTACTTC.

This chain connects TRBV9 to TRBJ1-2; D ambiguous. There are 15 residues in the CDR3. Germline loops: CDR1 SGDLS, CDR2 YYNGEE. Trimming took 4 bases from V and 4 from J, leaving 17 bases between them. The CDR3 is CASSPYRQVLYGYTF. The CDR3 nucleotides are TGTGCCAGCAGCCCCTACCGCCAGGTGCTCTATGGCTACACCTTC.

This chain uses TRBV24-1 with TRBJ2-1, with 10 bases fitting TRBD2. The V gene's germline CDR1 is KGHDR and CDR2 SFDVKD. V lost 3 bases, J lost 0 bases, and 7 bases stayed unmatched. This CDR3 is built from 18 residues. The CDR3 bases are TGTGCCACCAGTGATGCTAGCGGGAGCCGGAGCTCCTACAATGAGCAGTTCTTC. Amino acid sequence: CATSDASGSRSSYNEQFF.

This clone has only one observation. This chain links TRBV12-3 or TRBV12-4 with TRBJ1-4; unclear D gene. V lost 7 bases and J 4 bases, leaving 10 bases between the germline ends. This CDR3 comprises 13 residues. CDR3: CASTLSYNEKLFF. The CDR3 nucleotides read TGTGCCAGCACTCTAAGCTATAATGAAAAACTGTTTTTT.

This clone was detected only once. Additional DNA sequences in this sample encode the identical CDR3. This chain connects TRBV7-2 to TRBJ2-7; perhaps TRBD2 as D (5 bases). From germline, CDR1 is SGHTA and CDR2 FQGNSA. Between the trimmed V and J ends, which lost 4 bases and 0 bases, there was a span of 10 bases. The CDR3 has 14 amino acids. The CDR3 loop is CASSSRVSSYEQYF. CDR3 sequence (DNA): TGTGCCAGCAGCTCGAGGGTCTCCTCCTACGAGCAGTACTTC.

The rearrangement uses TRBV27 and TRBJ2-1, with 7 positions matching TRBD2. Losses at the gene ends were 6 bases for V and 4 bases for J; bases not matched to a gene: 6. The CDR3 length is 14 residues. CDR1 and CDR2 from the germline V gene are MNHEY and SMNVEV (reference sequence). The CDR3 DNA reads TGTGCCAGCAGGGGGACGGGACTATACAATGAGCAGTTCTTC. Protein: CASRGTGLYNEQFF.

The rearrangement uses TRBV9 and TRBJ1-2; D remains ambiguous. Trimming took 3 bases from V and 2 from J, leaving 11 bases between them. The germline gives CDR1 SGDLS, CDR2 YYNGEE. The CDR3 extends over 14 amino acids. The DNA of the CDR3 is TGTGCCAGCAGCGGGTTGGGAGCCAACTATGGCTACACCTTC. Protein: CASSGLGANYGYTF.

The V gene is TRBV28, the J gene TRBJ1-6; 9 positions agree with TRBD1. Germline V gene sequence: CDR1 MDHEN, CDR2 SYDVKM. The CDR3 totals 15 residues. J was trimmed by 8 bases and V by 3 bases; bases with no gene match: 5. CDR3 in DNA: TGTGCCAGCAGTTTTTACAGGGGGCAGGATTCACCCCTCCACTTT. It is translated as CASSFYRGQDSPLHF.

The gene calls are TRBV7-6 and TRBJ2-1; 9 positions match TRBD2. This CDR3 comprises 16 residues. V lost 5 bases, J lost 6 bases, and 11 bases stayed unmatched. CDR1 and CDR2 (germline): SGHVS, FNYEAQ. The DNA for the CDR3 is TGTGCCAGCAGCGGATTCAGAAGCGGGAGGTCCAATGAGCAGTTCTTC. Its translation: CASSGFRSGRSNEQFF.

V is TRBV28 and J is TRBJ2-1; D uncertain. CDR1 and CDR2 from the germline V gene are MDHEN and SYDVKM. Trimming pared 4 bases from V and 10 bases from J, leaving 23 bases between. The CDR3 runs to 16 residues. Here the CDR3 DNA reads TGTGCCAGCAGTTCCACTTCAACCGCTCAGGTATACGAGCAGTTCTTC. As protein: CASSSTSTAQVYEQFF.

The count of this clone is one. V usage is TRBV3-1 (or the pseudogene TRBV3-2) and J usage is TRBJ2-7, with 11 bases aligning to TRBD2. The CDR3 runs 15 residues. Germline assignment: CDR1 LGHDT and CDR2 YNNKEL (reference sequence). The junction had 5 bases not matched to a gene; V was cut back by 4 bases and J by 3 bases. As DNA, the CDR3 is TGTGCCAGCAGCCTGACTAGCGGGGCAAGCTACGAGCAGTACTTC. Protein sequence: CASSLTSGASYEQYF.

With respect to this clone: The same CDR3 also results from other DNA sequences found in this sample. The V call is TRBV9, the J call TRBJ1-1; no definite D call. This CDR3 is 13 amino acids long. CDR1 and CDR2 (germline): SGDLS, YYNGEE. V was shortened by 0 bases and J by 1 base, with 4 bases between the two germline ends. CDR3 amino acids: CASSVGANTEAFF. The CDR3, as DNA: TGTGCCAGCAGCGTAGGAGCGAACACTGAAGCTTTCTTT.

The CDR3 is CASSPDPGGHEKLFF. For the CDR3, the DNA is TGTGCCAGCAGTCCGGACCCAGGAGGACATGAAAAACTGTTTTTT. This chain links TRBV27 with TRBJ1-4; D gene ambiguous. The CDR3 runs to 15 residues. Trimming left V 5 bases short and J 6 bases short, with 16 bases between. Germline V gene lookup returns CDR1 MNHEY and CDR2 SMNVEV (reference sequence). Looking up the rest from reference TRBV27 and TRBJ1-4 gives the full variable domain: EAQVTQNPRYLITVTGKKLTVTCSQNMNHEYMSWYRQDPGLGLRQIYYSMNVEVTDKGDVPEGYKVSRKEKRNFPLILESPSPNQTSLYFCASSPDPGGHEKLFFGSGTQLSVL.

The rearrangement joins TRBV19 to TRBJ1-1; no clear D gene. The CDR3 is 14 amino acids. Germline V lookup: CDR1 LNHDA, CDR2 SQIVND (reference sequence). Trimming removed 2 bases from V and 1 base from J, with 8 bases in between. The CDR3 bases are TGTGCCAGTAGTATAAAGCGGAAGAACACTGAAGCTTTCTTT. Translated: CASSIKRKNTEAFF.

This clone was counted only a few times. The chain joins TRBV4-1 to TRBJ2-2; D gene unclear. The CDR3 extends over 16 amino acids. V was cut by 0 bases and J by 5 bases, with 13 bases left in between. Germline V CDR1 and CDR2: MGHRA, YSYEKL. For the CDR3, the DNA is TGCGCCAGCAGCCAAGATTTAGCTACGACTACCGGGGAGCTGTTTTTT. It specifies CASSQDLATTTGELFF.

The chain uses TRBV7-2 and TRBJ2-7, with 7 bases matching TRBD1. The CDR3 covers 15 residues. V shed 3 bases, J shed 1 base, and the junction held 6 bases outside the gene matches. Looked up from germline, CDR1 is SGHTA and CDR2 is FQGNSA. This chain's CDR3 is CASSFVTGESYEQYF. CDR3 sequence (DNA): TGTGCCAGCAGCTTCGTCACAGGGGAATCCTACGAGCAGTACTTC. Using reference TRBV7-2 and TRBJ2-7 for the parts outside the CDR3, the full variable domain is GAGVSQSPSNKVTEKGKDVELRCDPISGHTALYWYRQSLGQGLEFLIYFQGNSAPDKSGLPSDRFSAERTGGSVSTLTIQRTQQEDSAVYLCASSFVTGESYEQYFGPGTRLTVT.